The rows below give T cell receptor beta chains drawn from one sample of a study of T-cell memory formation after mild COVID-19. TCRdb redid the calling of the 5' RACE reads with MiXCR, one entry per CDR3 protein. The sample carries 250,000 or so distinct CDR3 sequences, more than 15% recorded once. Sequences were obtained from PBMCs or a T cell subset sorted from them (not recorded which). Receptor source: a man younger than 35 who had mild COVID-19 (a few samples of this study predate the infection). Cell type and time point are not known. CDR3s include the opening cysteine and the closing phenylalanine or tryptophan. The order of the fields is V gene, clone size, D gene, J gene, CDR3 DNA, CDR3 protein. A D gene is named only where the DNA matches it firmly. Some rows mark clone size as missing; the rest say once, few, many or name a class of expanded clone.

TRBV7-6	NA	TRBD2	TRBJ2-1	TGTGCCAGCAGCCAAGCGGGGGGAACCATAAATGAGCAGTTCTTC	CASSQAGGTINEQFF
TRBV5-1	NA	NA	TRBJ2-7	TGCGCCAGCAGCTCCCAAGCCTACGAGCAGTACTTC	CASSSQAYEQYF
TRBV4-1	few	NA	TRBJ2-1	TGCGCCAGCAGCCGCCTACAGGGATCCTACAATGAGCAGTTCTTC	CASSRLQGSYNEQFF
TRBV2	once	TRBD1	TRBJ1-1	TGTGCCAGCAGTGAAGACAGGGGTCACACTGAAGCTTTCTTT	CASSEDRGHTEAFF
TRBV7-2	few	NA	TRBJ1-2	TGTGCCAGCAGCTTGGGGCGTTTGGTCGCGGGCTATGGCTACACCTTC	CASSLGRLVAGYGYTF
TRBV4-1	many	NA	TRBJ2-3	TGCGCCAGCAGCCTTACCTGGGGATTCTATAAATCTAGCACAGATACGCAGTATTTT	CASSLTWGFYKSSTDTQYF
TRBV2	NA	NA	TRBJ2-7	TGTGCCAGCCAACCTCCGGGAAGCCAGCAGTACTTC	CASQPPGSQQYF
TRBV30	NA	NA	TRBJ1-2	TGTGCCTGGAGTGTCTCCGCCTATGGCTACACCTTC	CAWSVSAYGYTF
TRBV20-1	NA	NA	TRBJ2-7	TGCAGTGCTTCCACAGGGGGGGTCGGCGAGCAGTACTTC	CSASTGGVGEQYF
TRBV6-1	few	NA	TRBJ2-4	TGTGCCAGCAGTGAAAATCTGGCGGGCCGTGACATTCAGTACTTC	CASSENLAGRDIQYF
TRBV4-1	many	NA	TRBJ2-3	TGCGCCAGCAGCCACCTGGGACCCGGAGCGGGAGATACGCAGTATTTT	CASSHLGPGAGDTQYF
TRBV18	few	NA	TRBJ2-2	TGTGCCAGCTCACCAAGATCGGACGGTGAGAACACCGGGGAGCTGTTTTTT	CASSPRSDGENTGELFF
TRBV5-1	NA	NA	TRBJ2-2	TGCGCCAGCAGCTTGGCCCAACGGGGCACCGGGGAGCTGTTTTTT	CASSLAQRGTGELFF
TRBV18	NA	TRBD1	TRBJ1-3	TGTGCCAGCTCACAAACCCGACAGGGGGCGGCAGACTCTGGAAACACCATATATTTT	CASSQTRQGAADSGNTIYF
TRBV4-2	NA	NA	TRBJ1-3	TGTGCCAGCAGCCAAGATATGGGGCGATTTGGAAACACCATATATTTT	CASSQDMGRFGNTIYF
TRBV6-6	NA	NA	TRBJ2-2	TGTGCCAGCAGTTACTCCGGGTGGAACACCGGGGAGCTGTTTTTT	CASSYSGWNTGELFF
TRBV20-1	NA	NA	TRBJ1-2	TGCAGTGTCAACCACAAAAACTATGGCTACACCTTC	CSVNHKNYGYTF
TRBV5-1	few	NA	TRBJ2-7	TGCGCCAGCAGCCCTAGAGGGACTTTATCTTCCTACGAGCAGTACTTC	CASSPRGTLSSYEQYF
TRBV5-4	few	NA	TRBJ1-2	TGTGCCAGCAGCCCGTTCCCCAAAAACTATGGCTACACCTTC	CASSPFPKNYGYTF
TRBV5-1	NA	NA	TRBJ1-2	TGCGCCAGCAGCTTGGAGGGTTTGACCTATGGCTACACCTTC	CASSLEGLTYGYTF
TRBV2	NA	NA	TRBJ1-3	TGTGCCAGTTCCACGGGGGAAAACACCATATATTTT	CASSTGENTIYF
TRBV7-2	NA	TRBD2	TRBJ2-2	TGTGCCAGCAGCCGTAGCGGGGCGACCGGGGAGCTGTTTTTT	CASSRSGATGELFF